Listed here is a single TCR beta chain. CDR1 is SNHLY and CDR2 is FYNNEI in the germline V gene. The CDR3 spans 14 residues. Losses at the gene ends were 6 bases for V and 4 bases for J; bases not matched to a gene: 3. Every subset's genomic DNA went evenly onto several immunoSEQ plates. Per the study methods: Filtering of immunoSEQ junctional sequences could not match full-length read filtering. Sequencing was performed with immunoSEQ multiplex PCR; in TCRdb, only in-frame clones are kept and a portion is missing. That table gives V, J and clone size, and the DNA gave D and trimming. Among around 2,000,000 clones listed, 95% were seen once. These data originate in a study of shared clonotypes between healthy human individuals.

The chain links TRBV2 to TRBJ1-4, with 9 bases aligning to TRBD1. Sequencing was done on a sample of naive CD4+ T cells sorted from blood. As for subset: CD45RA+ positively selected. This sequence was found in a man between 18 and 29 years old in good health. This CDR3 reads CASRRDRDNEKLFF. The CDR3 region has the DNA TGTGCCAGCAGGAGGGACAGGGATAATGAAAAACTGTTTTTT.